Sequencing of this TCR beta chain was carried out in a study of control samples from healthy donors and cancer patients. Produced via immunoSEQ multiplex PCR; TCRdb's table is partial and in-frame only. The sample comprises 150,000 to 200,000 clones, around 90% of which are singletons, and roughly 1.7% rests with the top ten. The CDR3 extends over 16 amino acids. V lost 2 bases and J lost 5, with 19 bases in between. Germline lookup yields CDR1 KGHSH and CDR2 LQKENI. Sequencing used blood. The chain combines TRBV18 with TRBJ2-7; D remains ambiguous. This sequence originates from a man aged 18 to 30 in good health. CDR3 region: CASSPSSGRVLDEQYF. The CDR3 bases are TGTGCCAGCTCACCAAGCTCGGGTAGGGTGTTAGACGAGCAGTACTTC.